A selection of T cell receptor beta chains follows, all from one sample in a study of T cells in narcolepsy. Using immunoSEQ multiplex PCR, the repertoire was profiled, and TCRdb retains in-frame clones only, with some absent. This table holds about 15,000 clones, roughly 87% found once. The sequenced sample was memory (CD45RA-) CD4+ T cells from blood. The source of these receptors is a human donor in good health. Both conserved end residues are part of each CDR3. Each record gives: V gene, D gene, CDR3 protein. The D gene is left open where the match is weak.

v_call: TRBV27
d_call: TRBD1
cdr3_aa: CASTSWDRNTEAFF

v_call: TRBV4-1
d_call: .
cdr3_aa: CASSQGPTDSPLHF

v_call: TRBV6-6
d_call: .
cdr3_aa: CASSYPPGEGGDGYTF

v_call: TRBV29-1
d_call: TRBD1
cdr3_aa: CSVSPGQDNYGYTF

v_call: TRBV5-4
d_call: .
cdr3_aa: CASSLPSLEQYF

v_call: TRBV7-2
d_call: .
cdr3_aa: CASSLGGIGNTIYF

v_call: TRBV20-1
d_call: .
cdr3_aa: CRARTGDEAFF

v_call: TRBV7-2
d_call: .
cdr3_aa: CASSLNTQYF

v_call: TRBV10-3
d_call: TRBD1
cdr3_aa: CAITQDRDTEAFF

v_call: TRBV20-1
d_call: TRBD2
cdr3_aa: CSARTAGERFF

v_call: TRBV19
d_call: .
cdr3_aa: CASSIMGVSNQPQHF

v_call: TRBV5-6
d_call: .
cdr3_aa: CASSLVNRRGGNTIYF

v_call: TRBV14
d_call: .
cdr3_aa: CAGSQPPGSTQYF

v_call: TRBV19
d_call: TRBD1
cdr3_aa: CASSIRGRYLRFF

v_call: TRBV14
d_call: .
cdr3_aa: CASSPGRSNTEAFF

v_call: TRBV13
d_call: .
cdr3_aa: CASSPYGVTDTQYF

v_call: TRBV5-1
d_call: .
cdr3_aa: CASSWGGSYEQYF

v_call: TRBV30
d_call: TRBD1
cdr3_aa: CAWRGQGPTDTQYF

v_call: TRBV5-4
d_call: .
cdr3_aa: CASSLGREETQYF

v_call: TRBV6-6
d_call: .
cdr3_aa: CASSYSHLNQPQHF

v_call: TRBV6-1
d_call: .
cdr3_aa: CASSAGVKQFF

v_call: TRBV6-1
d_call: TRBD1
cdr3_aa: CASSGAPGTGGQPQHF

v_call: TRBV7-8
d_call: TRBD2
cdr3_aa: CASSIPGLAIREQYF

v_call: TRBV5-1
d_call: TRBD1
cdr3_aa: CASSHGQGMGEQYF

v_call: TRBV30
d_call: TRBD2
cdr3_aa: CAGSGSYSNEQFF

v_call: TRBV27
d_call: .
cdr3_aa: CASTTPLRETQYF

v_call: TRBV19
d_call: TRBD1
cdr3_aa: CASSIEGGRKNIQYF

v_call: TRBV5-1
d_call: .
cdr3_aa: CASSFGGTNFGYGYTF

v_call: TRBV11-1
d_call: TRBD2
cdr3_aa: CASSSRTSVYEQYF

v_call: TRBV5-6
d_call: .
cdr3_aa: CASSLGELRLNHNEQFF

v_call: TRBV4-3
d_call: .
cdr3_aa: CASSGLLRGGQVSQILTDTQYF

v_call: TRBV6-6
d_call: TRBD2
cdr3_aa: CASELLAGGEQYF

v_call: TRBV14
d_call: .
cdr3_aa: CASSQMDGGVTEAFF

v_call: TRBV7-2
d_call: TRBD2
cdr3_aa: CASRPGLVENEQFF

v_call: TRBV6-5
d_call: .
cdr3_aa: CASSYRKVELFF